The 8 T cell receptor beta chains below come from one sample, sequenced in a study of shared clonotypes between healthy human individuals. TCRdb's table, derived via immunoSEQ multiplex PCR, lists solely in-frame clones and lacks some. The data show more than 2 million clones, approximately 96% seen once. Material for sequencing was naive CD4+ T cells sorted from blood. Subset indicated: CD45RA+ positively selected. These receptors were collected from a man aged 18 to 29 in good health.

The genes are TRBV14 and TRBJ2-6, with TRBD2 as a possible D gene (6 bases). The V end lost 2 bases, the J end lost 4 bases, and 24 bases lay between the germline ends. CDR1 SGHDN and CDR2 FVKESK come from the germline V gene. This CDR3 has 20 residues. The CDR3 reads CASSQPPRRGPPFGANVLTF. CDR3 coding DNA: TGTGCCAGCAGCCAACCCCCGAGGAGGGGTCCTCCCTTCGGGGCCAACGTCCTGACTTTC.

CDR3 nucleotides: TGTGCCAGCAGCCGAGCACAGGGACATAGCAATCAGCCCCAGCATTTT. Translating it yields CASSRAQGHSNQPQHF. The chain uses TRBV7-9 and TRBJ1-5; D is perhaps TRBD1 (6 bases). This CDR3 is built from 16 residues. Trimming took 5 bases from V and 0 from J, leaving 14 bases between them. Germline CDR1 and CDR2: SEHNR and FQNEAQ (reference sequence).

The chain is built from TRBV20-1 and TRBJ2-7; D gene uncertain. The germline V gene encodes CDR1 DFQATT and CDR2 SNEGSKA (reference sequence). The V end was cut by 6 bases, the J end by 3 bases, with 9 bases between. The CDR3 is made up of 11 amino acids. CDR3 residues: CSALLSYEQYF. The CDR3 DNA reads as TGCAGTGCCCTCCTTAGCTACGAGCAGTACTTC.

The chain is built from TRBV4-3 and TRBJ2-2; D gene ambiguous. There are 14 residues in the CDR3. Trimming left V 4 bases short and J 5 bases short, with 11 bases between. CDR1 and CDR2 from the germline V gene are LGHNA and YSLEER. CDR3 in amino acids: CASSPLSDTGELFF. The CDR3 nucleotides are TGCGCCAGCAGCCCTTTGAGTGATACCGGGGAGCTGTTTTTT.

The CDR3 DNA reads TGTGCCAGCAGCTTGACAGGGCAGAATGAAAAACTGTTTTTT. It is translated as CASSLTGQNEKLFF. The gene calls are TRBV5-8 and TRBJ1-4; D is possibly TRBD1 (6 bases). The V end lost 1 base, the J end lost 5 bases, and 9 bases lay between the germline ends. There are 14 residues in the CDR3. CDR1 and CDR2 from the germline V gene are SGHTS and YDEGEE.

This rearrangement joins TRBV7-2 to TRBJ2-1, with 12 positions matching TRBD2. This CDR3 spans 19 amino acids. The V and J ends lost 3 bases and 3 bases, in that order; junction bases with no gene match: 12. Germline values: CDR1 SGHTA, CDR2 FQGNSA. The CDR3 bases are TGTGCCAGCAGCTTGCGTACTAGCGGGGGGCTTACATACTACAATGAGCAGTTCTTC. Translation gives CASSLRTSGGLTYYNEQFF.

The CDR3 bases are TGTGCCAGCAGGGGCGACAGTCCGAACACTGAAGCTTTCTTT. Amino acids: CASRGDSPNTEAFF. The rearrangement uses TRBV2 and TRBJ1-1, with D maybe TRBD1 (5 bases). The CDR3 totals 14 residues. Germline V lookup: CDR1 SNHLY, CDR2 FYNNEI. V shed 6 bases and J shed 1 base, with 12 bases lying between them.

This chain's CDR3 is CASSPAGYNSPLHF. CDR3 bases: TGTGCCAGCAGCCCCGCGGGGTATAATTCACCCCTCCACTTT. The gene calls are TRBV6-6 and TRBJ1-6, with no clear D. This CDR3 has 14 residues. V was trimmed by 6 bases and J by 4 bases, leaving 10 bases between them. Germline CDR1 MNHNY, CDR2 SVGAGI (reference sequence).